These T cell receptor beta chains were read from a single sample in a study of cytomegalovirus exposure and HLA in healthy donors. Clones were sequenced by immunoSEQ multiplex PCR, and TCRdb holds only the in-frame ones, with some missing. The sample records about 200,000 clones, around 77% being singletons. Sequencing used PBMCs. The source is a man between 25 and 39 years old in good health and CMV-seronegative. Both conserved end residues are part of each CDR3. D genes are given only for firm matches. The size field is filled for only some rows; it gives once, few, many or a size class.

V gene	D gene	J gene	clone size	CDR3 DNA	CDR3 protein
TRBV15	-	TRBJ2-3	-	TGTGCCACCTCCAGGGGCGGGAGCGGAGATACGCAGTATTTT	CATSRGGSGDTQYF
TRBV6-1	-	TRBJ2-1	-	TGTGCCAGCAGTGAATCGGACTACCTCCCCTATGAGCAGTTCTTC	CASSESDYLPYEQFF
TRBV6-5	TRBD1	TRBJ1-1	-	TGTGCCAGCACCCTGGACAGGGTGAACACTGAAGCTTTCTTT	CASTLDRVNTEAFF
TRBV7-9	TRBD1	TRBJ2-3	-	TGTGCCAGCAGCTACGACAGGGCCATCACAGATACGCAGTATTTT	CASSYDRAITDTQYF
TRBV2	-	TRBJ1-1	-	TGTGCCAGCAGTGAAGGCGGGTCTTGGGCTGAAGCTTTCTTT	CASSEGGSWAEAFF
TRBV9	-	TRBJ1-1	-	TGTGCCAGCAGCGCTTGGGACACTCTGAACACTGAAGCTTTCTTT	CASSAWDTLNTEAFF
TRBV5-1	-	TRBJ1-2	-	TGCGCCAGCAGCTCTAGACCTGACAGGTATGGCTACACCTTC	CASSSRPDRYGYTF
TRBV2	TRBD2	TRBJ2-2	-	TGTGCCAGCATGGGCGGGAGCGGGGAGCTGTTTTTT	CASMGGSGELFF
TRBV19	-	TRBJ1-1	-	TGTGCCAGTAGTCCCAGGTTGGCGAGCACTGAAGCTTTCTTT	CASSPRLASTEAFF
TRBV6-5	TRBD1	TRBJ1-6	few	TGTGCCAGCAGTGACCGGGACAGAGTCTCACCCCTCCACTTT	CASSDRDRVSPLHF
TRBV15	TRBD2	TRBJ2-2	-	TGTGCCACCAGCAGACTAGCGGGAGAGAACACCGGGGAGCTGTTTTTT	CATSRLAGENTGELFF
TRBV7-6	-	TRBJ2-5	-	TGTGCCAGCAGCACGAGGGTAACTGGGGGCGAGACCCAGTACTTC	CASSTRVTGGETQYF
TRBV6-5	TRBD1	TRBJ1-2	-	TGTGCCAGCAGAACAGGGGTAGGCTATGGCTACACCTTC	CASRTGVGYGYTF
TRBV10-3	TRBD2	TRBJ2-7	-	TGTGCCATCACCGAACGACTAGCGGGAGCCAACGAGCAGTACTTC	CAITERLAGANEQYF
TRBV7-2	TRBD1	TRBJ2-7	-	TGTGCCAGCAGCTTACTGGACAGGATCCCCTACGAGCAGTACTTC	CASSLLDRIPYEQYF
TRBV4-1	TRBD1	TRBJ1-3	few	TGCGCCAGCAGCCAGGAAACCGGAGGACAGGACCTGGGAAACACCATATATTTT	CASSQETGGQDLGNTIYF
TRBV5-1	TRBD2	TRBJ2-2	-	TGCGCCAGCAGCTGGACAGGTGCGCTAGCGGGAGGGCCCGGGGAGCTGTTTTTT	CASSWTGALAGGPGELFF
TRBV11-3	TRBD2	TRBJ2-2	once	TGTGCCAGCAGCCTTACAATATTAGCGGGAGGAGGCAACACCGGGGAGCTGTTTTTT	CASSLTILAGGGNTGELFF
TRBV11-2	TRBD1	TRBJ2-5	few	TGTGCCAGCAGCACGACAGGGTCGGGAGAGACCCAGTACTTC	CASSTTGSGETQYF
TRBV27	TRBD1	TRBJ2-1	once	TGTGCCAGCAGTTGGATCCCGGACAGGGGCCTGGATGAGCAGTTCTTC	CASSWIPDRGLDEQFF
TRBV10-2	TRBD1	TRBJ1-1	-	TGCGCCAGCAGTGAGCCCAGGGGGCGCGTCGACACTGAAGCTTTCTTT	CASSEPRGRVDTEAFF
TRBV28	TRBD2	TRBJ2-7	-	TGTGCCAGCACGGGGGGTGGGGCTAGCGGGAGCCTCCCCTACGAGCAGTACTTC	CASTGGGASGSLPYEQYF
TRBV18	-	TRBJ1-5	-	TGTGCCAGCTCACCTAGCGGAGGGACTAACAATCAGCCCCAGCATTTT	CASSPSGGTNNQPQHF
TRBV7-3	TRBD2	TRBJ2-3	-	TGTGCCAGCAGCTTAACGGGGACTAGCGGGAGGACAGATACGCAGTATTTT	CASSLTGTSGRTDTQYF
TRBV29-1	TRBD2	TRBJ2-3	few	TGCAGCGTTACCGGGACTAGCGGGAGTGCAACAGATACGCAGTATTTT	CSVTGTSGSATDTQYF
TRBV18	TRBD1	TRBJ2-5	-	TGTGCCAGCTCACAAATTACGGACAGGACAAACCAAGAGACCCAGTACTTC	CASSQITDRTNQETQYF
TRBV11-2	TRBD1	TRBJ2-3	-	TGTGCCAGCAGCTTAGTTAGCTCCGGGACAGGGACAGATACGCAGTATTTT	CASSLVSSGTGTDTQYF
TRBV6-5	-	TRBJ2-7	-	TGTGCCAGCCGACCGGAAATGGGAGATATCAACGAGCAGTACTTC	CASRPEMGDINEQYF
TRBV29-1	TRBD2	TRBJ2-7	-	TGCAGCGTTGAGTGGCCTAGCGGCTCCTACGAGCAGTACTTC	CSVEWPSGSYEQYF
TRBV5-1	-	TRBJ2-3	-	TGCGCCAGCACCGGGGGAAGAGGAGGCACAGATACGCAGTATTTT	CASTGGRGGTDTQYF
TRBV6-5	-	TRBJ2-3	once	TGTGCCAGCAGCCGGCGGGGGAGGGGGGATACGCAGTATTTT	CASSRRGRGDTQYF
TRBV18	TRBD1	TRBJ2-1	-	TGTGCCAGCTCTCTCAGGACAGGGGTGGTGTGGGGCAATGAGCAGTTCTTC	CASSLRTGVVWGNEQFF
TRBV13	-	TRBJ2-3	few	TGTGCCAGCAGCTTCGGGGGTCGGCTAGCAGATGTTTTCGGGACAGATACGCAGTATTTT	CASSFGGRLADVFGTDTQYF
TRBV28	-	TRBJ1-6	-	TGTGCCAGCAGTTCTTACCTCGGGAGTTCACCCCTCCACTTT	CASSSYLGSSPLHF
TRBV9	-	TRBJ2-7	-	TGTGCCAGCAGTGGGACTCCCCAGGCCTACGAGCAGTACTTC	CASSGTPQAYEQYF
TRBV6-6	-	TRBJ1-1	-	TGTGCCAGCAGTTACTCCGACAGGAACACTGAAGCTTTCTTT	CASSYSDRNTEAFF
TRBV29-1	TRBD1	TRBJ2-1	few	TGCAGCGTGACCGGACAGGGGGGGTACAATGAGCAGTTCTTC	CSVTGQGGYNEQFF